A single sample is the source of the 5 T cell receptor beta chains below, sequenced in a study of post-analysis software for immune sequencing data. Study-wide results and limits: Included in a set of five TRBV segments more frequent in patients than controls were TRBV5-6, TRBV5-1 and TRBV20-1.

Prepared TCR beta cDNA libraries contained unique molecular identifiers. Using its own MiXCR run on the PCR reads, TCRdb lists one record per CDR3 protein. The table shows approximately 730,000 distinct CDR3 sequences, with about 43% occurring only once. Their antigen targets remain unknown. Specimen: blood. The receptors here all came from a girl aged 5-17 years with multiple sclerosis.

This clonotype was recorded once. The chain has TRBV6-1 and TRBJ2-1; D possibly corresponds to TRBD1 (6 bases). The germline gives CDR1 MNHNS, CDR2 SASEGT. With 4 bases removed from V and 0 bases from J, the gap between germline ends came to 10 bases. CDR3 length equals 15 residues. CDR3 amino acids: CASSGDTSSYNEQFF. The CDR3 nucleotides are TGTGCCAGCAGTGGGGACACCAGCTCCTACAATGAGCAGTTCTTC.

V usage is TRBV28 and J usage is TRBJ2-5, with D unresolved. V gave up 1 base and J gave up 2 bases, with 8 bases separating them. Germline V gene lookup returns CDR1 MDHEN and CDR2 SYDVKM. The CDR3 consists of 14 residues. CDR3 sequence reads: CASSLFWEQETQYF. The CDR3 DNA reads as TGTGCCAGCAGTTTATTTTGGGAACAAGAGACCCAGTACTTC.

This chain connects TRBV29-1 to TRBJ2-7; tentative D call: TRBD2 (6 bases). The germline V and J ends were trimmed by 7 bases and 5 bases, with 18 bases remaining between them. The CDR3 extends over 13 amino acids. From germline, CDR1 is SQVTM and CDR2 ANQGSEA. The CDR3 DNA reads as TGCAGCGCCTTGGACCCCGCGGGAAACGAGCAGTACTTC. Translation: CSALDPAGNEQYF.

The rearrangement uses TRBV3-1 and TRBJ2-7, with D perhaps being TRBD1 or TRBD2 (5 bases each). The germline V and J ends were trimmed by 1 base and 2 bases, with 21 bases remaining between them. Germline CDR1 reads LGHDT; CDR2 reads YNNKEL (reference sequence). The CDR3 runs 18 residues. CDR3 protein: CASSQVPPGQGRTYEQYF. For the CDR3, the DNA is TGTGCCAGCAGCCAAGTCCCCCCAGGGCAGGGACGAACCTACGAGCAGTACTTC.

The chain uses TRBV29-1 and TRBJ1-2; 12 bases match TRBD1. Per the germline V gene, CDR1 is SQVTM and CDR2 is ANQGSEA. The CDR3 consists of 15 residues. With V trimmed by 0 bases and J by 5 bases, 4 bases remained unmatched. The CDR3 bases are TGCAGCGTTGAAGATTGGGACAGGGGGCAATATGGCTACACCTTC. The encoded protein is CSVEDWDRGQYGYTF.